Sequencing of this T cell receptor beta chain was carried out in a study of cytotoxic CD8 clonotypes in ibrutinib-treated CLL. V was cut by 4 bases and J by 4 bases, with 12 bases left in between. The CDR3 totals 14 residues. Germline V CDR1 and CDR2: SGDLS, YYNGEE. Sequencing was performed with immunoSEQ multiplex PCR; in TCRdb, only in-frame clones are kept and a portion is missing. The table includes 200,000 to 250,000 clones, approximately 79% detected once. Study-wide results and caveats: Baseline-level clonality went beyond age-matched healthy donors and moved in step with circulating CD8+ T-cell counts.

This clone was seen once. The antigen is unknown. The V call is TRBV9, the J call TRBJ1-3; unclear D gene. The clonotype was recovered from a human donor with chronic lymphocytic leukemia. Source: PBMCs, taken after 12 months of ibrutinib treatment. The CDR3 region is CASSPFPSGNTIYF. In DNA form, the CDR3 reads TGTGCCAGCAGCCCCTTTCCATCCGGAAACACCATATATTTT.